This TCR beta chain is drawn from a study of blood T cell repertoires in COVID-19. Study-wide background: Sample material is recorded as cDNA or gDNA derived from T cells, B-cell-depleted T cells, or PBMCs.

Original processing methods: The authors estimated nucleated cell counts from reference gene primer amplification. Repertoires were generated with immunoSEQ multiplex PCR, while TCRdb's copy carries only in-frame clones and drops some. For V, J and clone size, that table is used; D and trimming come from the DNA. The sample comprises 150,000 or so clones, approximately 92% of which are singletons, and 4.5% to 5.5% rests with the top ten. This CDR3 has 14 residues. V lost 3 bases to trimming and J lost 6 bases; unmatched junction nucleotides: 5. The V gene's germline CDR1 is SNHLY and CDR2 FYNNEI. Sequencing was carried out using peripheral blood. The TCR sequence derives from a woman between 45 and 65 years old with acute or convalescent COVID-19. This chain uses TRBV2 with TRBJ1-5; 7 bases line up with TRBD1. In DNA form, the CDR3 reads TGTGCCAGCAGTGATAAGGCAGGGGGTCAGCCCCAGCATTTT. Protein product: CASSDKAGGQPQHF.